Sequencing of this T cell receptor beta chain was carried out in a study of cytomegalovirus exposure and HLA in healthy donors. Notes on this clone: Its antigen remains unidentified.

The CDR3 is 14 residues long. Germline-derived CDR1 and CDR2 are SGHTA and FQGNSA. The J segment lost 4 bases and the V segment lost 1 base, leaving 0 bases of the junction unmatched. PCR amplification relied on 60 Vbeta primers (plus 13 Jbeta primers). The protocol was immunoSEQ multiplex PCR, while the TCRdb copy is restricted to in-frame clones and leaves out a portion. The sample yields roughly 120,000 clones, roughly 83% seen once. General study points: While the bulk of TCR sequences proved rare, some public TCRs turned up in many donors. Presence/absence analyses supposed approximately even sequencing depth among donors.

V usage is TRBV7-2 and J usage is TRBJ2-1, with 8 bases identical to TRBD1. Material for sequencing was PBMCs. The receptor was derived from a man aged 25-45 years in good health and CMV-seropositive. The CDR3 region is CASSLGTGYNEQFF. The CDR3 region has the DNA TGTGCCAGCAGCTTAGGGACAGGGTACAATGAGCAGTTCTTC.